This TCR beta chain stems from a study of T-cell reconstitution after alpha-beta-depleted transplantation in children. A library of TCRbeta sequences, prepared with unique molecular identifiers, was generated. A single record per CDR3 protein comes from TCRdb applying MiXCR to the PCR reads. The data contain about 5,900 distinct CDR3 sequences, 15% to 19% of them singletons. With 3 bases removed from V and 1 base from J, the gap between germline ends came to 13 bases. There are 15 residues in the CDR3. Germline V gene data show CDR1 as SGHRS and CDR2 as YFSETQ. This clonotype was counted at least ten times. No antigen is known for it. Study-level results: Some patients' high day-60 TCRbeta diversity was attributed to recipient cells surviving conditioning.

The chain is built from TRBV5-1 and TRBJ1-1; D is ambiguous. The sequenced sample was PBMCs, mostly from graft donor cells, obtained 180 days after TCRalphabeta/CD19-depleted stem cell transplant. This clonotype originated in a patient aged 2-15 years who had a stem cell transplant for inherited bone marrow failure, so the T cells may come from the graft donor. CDR3 DNA: TGCGCCAGCAGCTCGGGCCCCTCGGGGAACACTGAAGCTTTCTTT. Translated: CASSSGPSGNTEAFF.